The 9 T cell receptor beta chains listed next were all sequenced from one sample in a study of low-dose radiotherapy and immunotherapy resistance in tumors. TRAV- and TRBV-specific primers primed first-strand cDNA, covering alpha and beta chains. Amplification, which lasted 20 to 25 PCR cycles, used a constant-region primer and V-primer adapter to amplify TCRs. TCRdb redid the calling of the reads with MiXCR, one entry per CDR3 protein. The sample consists of about 97,000 distinct CDR3 sequences, about 20% of them appearing once. Time point described: after trial treatment. The treatment is: LDRT plus nivolumab, ipilimumab, low-dose cyclophosphamide and aspirin (RACIN trial). The specimen comprised PBMCs, sampled after low-dose radiotherapy plus immunotherapy. All receptors derive from a male donor with prostate cancer.

This clonotype was found many times. This rearrangement joins TRBV4-1 to TRBJ2-3; 9 bases are a match to TRBD2. V shed 3 bases, J shed 2 bases, and the junction held 3 bases outside the gene matches. The CDR3 is made up of 15 amino acids. CDR1 MGHRA and CDR2 YSYEKL come from the germline V gene. CDR3 residues: CASSQLAGTTDTQYF. In DNA, the CDR3 is TGCGCCAGCAGCCAGCTAGCGGGGACCACAGATACGCAGTATTTT.

This clonotype was detected many times. The chain is built from TRBV3-1 and TRBJ1-5, with 9 positions matching TRBD1. Germline CDR1 reads LGHDT; CDR2 reads YNNKEL (reference sequence). The CDR3 is 15 amino acids. The trim removed 2 bases at V and 5 bases at J, leaving 4 bases unmatched. As DNA, the CDR3 is TGTGCCAGCAGCCAATCAGGACAGGGGTATCAGCCCCAGCATTTT. Translated, it gives CASSQSGQGYQPQHF.

This clonotype has ten or more counts. J is TRBJ2-4 and V is TRBV6-1, with 8 bases matching TRBD2. V was clipped by 8 bases and J by 6 bases; unmatched bases: 15. The CDR3 spans 16 residues. Per germline, CDR1 MNHNS and CDR2 SASEGT. CDR3 sequence: CASLMRSGGGGNIQYF. CDR3 in DNA: TGTGCCAGCCTCATGCGGAGCGGGGGCGGAGGAAACATTCAGTACTTC.

This clonotype was seen more than once but under ten times. DNA of the CDR3: TGTGCCAGCAGTCGGGACAGGGGGCGAGCTTTCTTT. This translates into CASSRDRGRAFF. The chain carries TRBV28 and TRBJ1-1, with 12 bases fitting TRBD1. V was pared by 5 bases and J by 10 bases, with 2 bases of the junction left unmatched. The CDR3 is 12 residues long. Germline V gene sequence: CDR1 MDHEN, CDR2 SYDVKM.

This clonotype was observed many times. The chain employs TRBV29-1 and TRBJ2-1; TRBD2 matches 8 bases. Per germline, CDR1 SQVTM and CDR2 ANQGSEA. The CDR3 covers 13 residues. The ends lost 1 base at V and 9 bases at J; junction bases unmatched: 5. The CDR3 protein is CSVEAEGLGEQFF. CDR3 bases: TGCAGCGTTGAAGCAGAGGGACTAGGTGAGCAGTTCTTC.

This clonotype was found many times. This rearrangement joins TRBV3-1 to TRBJ2-5, with D hard to call. Germline values: CDR1 LGHDT, CDR2 YNNKEL (reference sequence). The CDR3 extends over 16 amino acids. V gave up 0 bases and J gave up 2 bases, with 13 bases separating them. CDR3 sequence (DNA): TGTGCCAGCAGCCAAGAACGGGTCCATCCACAAGAGACCCAGTACTTC. It translates to CASSQERVHPQETQYF.

For this clonotype: With a far larger clone one base away, a read error is the likely cause. V gene TRBV5-4 combines with J gene TRBJ2-7, with a possible D match to TRBD2 (5 bases). Germline lookup yields CDR1 SGHNT and CDR2 YYREEE (reference sequence). CDR3 length: 16 amino acids. V was pared by 0 bases and J by 7 bases, with 20 bases between. The CDR3 region is CASSLGLASSYNEQYF. CDR3 bases: TGTGCCAGCAGCTTGGGGCTAGCCAGCTCCTACAATGAGCAGTACTTC.

This clonotype has a count of ten or more. This chain uses TRBV5-4 with TRBJ2-1; 8 bases agree with TRBD2. V lost 3 bases to trimming and J lost 9 bases; unmatched junction nucleotides: 8. CDR1 SGHNT and CDR2 YYREEE come from the germline V gene (reference sequence). CDR3 size: 14 residues. Here the CDR3 DNA reads TGTGCCAGCAGCTGGGGGACTAGAGCCGTTGAGCAGTTCTTC. This codes for CASSWGTRAVEQFF.

This clonotype was seen repeatedly, ten times or more. This rearrangement joins TRBV20-1 to TRBJ2-1, with TRBD2 matching 11 bases. The V segment lost 5 bases and the J segment 0 bases; nucleotides outside the gene matches: 9. The CDR3 is made up of 17 amino acids. Germline-derived CDR1 and CDR2 are DFQATT and SNEGSKA (reference sequence). CDR3 region: CSAATSGAKGSYNEQFF. The CDR3 bases are TGCAGTGCTGCGACTAGCGGGGCCAAGGGCTCCTACAATGAGCAGTTCTTC.